A selection of T cell receptor beta chains follows, all from one sample in a study of beta chain features in type 1 diabetes. Here immunoSEQ multiplex PCR was the method, and the copy in TCRdb shows in-frame clones only, minus some. Of 900,000 or so clones listed, roughly a sixth are singletons. Sequencing was done on a sample of naive CD4+ T cells from blood. The receptors derive from a woman between 18 and 29 years old in good health. Each CDR3 is given without its conserved first and last residue. The D gene is left open where the match is weak. A clone size is listed for some rows: how often the clone was seen (once, few, many), or a class if it is expanded.

few	TRBJ1-5	TRBV10-3	15	NA	ATATAQTGHTNQPQH
NA	TRBJ2-1	TRBV6-5	11	NA	ASSPSRYNEQF
NA	TRBJ2-7	TRBV7-9	13	TRBD1	ASSRGQGRTYEQY
NA	TRBJ1-2	TRBV14	14	NA	ASSPSTGSVFRGYT
NA	TRBJ2-1	TRBV4-3	13	NA	ASSQQLSAHNEQF
few	TRBJ2-5	TRBV15	13	NA	ATSRDVQGQETQY
NA	TRBJ2-3	TRBV5-5	13	NA	ASSFTSGRTDTQY
few	TRBJ2-1	TRBV10-3	13	NA	AISGDTSSYNEQF
once	TRBJ2-1	TRBV15	12	NA	ATSRDQAGNEQF
few	TRBJ2-5	TRBV6-1	12	NA	ASDRGDSWETQY
NA	TRBJ1-1	TRBV13	14	TRBD1	ASSSRQGPGNTEAF
NA	TRBJ2-5	TRBV7-8	14	TRBD2	ASSLGGTSGRETQY
few	TRBJ2-3	TRBV10-3	13	NA	AISPKLAHTDTQY
NA	TRBJ2-7	TRBV6-6	13	NA	ASQGGATSKAEQY
many	TRBJ1-4	TRBV15	12	NA	ATSSGESRGKLF
few	TRBJ2-1	TRBV27	15	TRBD2	ASSPNRGSGNYNEQF
few	TRBJ1-5	TRBV7-8	12	NA	ASSVKPGHQPQH
NA	TRBJ1-4	TRBV28	9	NA	ASQTPEKLF
NA	TRBJ2-3	TRBV7-8	12	TRBD2	ASSLGLVPDTQY
NA	TRBJ2-1	TRBV6-6	11	NA	ASSLGLYNEQF
once	TRBJ1-1	TRBV18	12	NA	ASSPQVGNTEAF
NA	TRBJ2-1	TRBV27	12	NA	ASSFRATYNEQF
few	TRBJ1-2	TRBV6-5	13	NA	ASSPTLGLGYGYT
few	TRBJ1-3	TRBV13	21	NA	ASSLVWRFPYSSGSSVRNTIY
few	TRBJ2-5	TRBV2	14	TRBD2	ASMRTSGMYQETQY
NA	TRBJ1-2	TRBV28	10	NA	ASTSSGNGYT
few	TRBJ2-7	TRBV19	13	NA	ASSRTVYDLGEQY
NA	TRBJ2-5	TRBV2	13	TRBD1	ASSSRQGALETQY
NA	TRBJ2-3	TRBV7-3	13	NA	ASSLRDGEKDTQY
NA	TRBJ2-3	TRBV5-1	15	TRBD1	ASSTRDRGQGTDTQY
few	TRBJ2-5	TRBV9	16	TRBD2	ASSVGPLSRGSQETQY
NA	TRBJ1-2	TRBV7-9	9	NA	ASSQRYGYT
few	TRBJ2-7	TRBV28	13	NA	ASSFGGLPSYEQY
NA	TRBJ2-1	TRBV25-1	13	TRBD2	ASSELAGDYNEQF
few	TRBJ2-3	TRBV9	10	NA	ASSPSTDTQY
few	TRBJ2-3	TRBV5-4	12	NA	ASSSDYSTDTQY
NA	TRBJ2-3	TRBV5-4	14	TRBD2	ASSLDSGRVGDTQY
NA	TRBJ2-7	TRBV6-7	14	NA	ASSQRVRDGHYEQY
few	TRBJ1-1	TRBV2	12	NA	ASSVEGLNTEAF
NA	TRBJ1-1	TRBV7-8	11	TRBD1	ASSFGQERRAF
few	TRBJ2-1	TRBV15	14	NA	ATSSRPVLAYNEQF
NA	TRBJ2-1	TRBV25-1	11	NA	ASSVTGSNEQF
few	TRBJ2-1	TRBV18	13	TRBD1	ASATGTGGGGEQF
few	TRBJ2-1	TRBV28	10	NA	ASGGLKGEQF
NA	TRBJ2-7	TRBV15	14	TRBD1	ATSRIWTGASYEQY